These 21 T cell receptor beta chains share one sample of origin, sequenced in a study of tumor-infiltrating lymphocytes in oesophageal squamous cell carcinoma. TCRdb used MiXCR to reprocess the PCR reads, holding one entry per CDR3 protein. The table records 24,000 or so distinct CDR3 sequences, around 40% of them present only once. The sequenced sample was esophageal tumor tissue. The receptors here all came from a male donor with esophageal squamous cell carcinoma.

The rearrangement links TRBV5-6 to TRBJ2-3; 10 bases align to TRBD2. The CDR3 consists of 15 residues. CDR1 is SGHDT and CDR2 is YYEEEE in the germline V gene. V was pared by 5 bases and J by 1 base, with 4 bases of the junction left unmatched. CDR3 sequence: CASRKRGGRTDTQYF. CDR3 bases: TGTGCCAGCAGAAAGCGGGGGGGTCGCACAGATACGCAGTATTTT.

The J gene is TRBJ2-7, the V gene TRBV5-4; 9 positions match TRBD2. There are 14 residues in the CDR3. V was pared by 0 bases and J by 7 bases, with 5 bases of the junction left unmatched. Per the germline V gene, CDR1 is SGHNT and CDR2 is YYREEE (reference sequence). CDR3 bases: TGTGCCAGCAGCTTGGTAGCGGGAGTGGGTGAGCAGTACTTC. It codes for CASSLVAGVGEQYF.

V usage is TRBV7-6 and J usage is TRBJ1-1, with a tentative D call TRBD1 (6 bases). TRBJ1-3 matches the DNA end more closely, so the J call is doubtful. Germline loops: CDR1 SGHVS, CDR2 FNYEAQ. This CDR3 contains 14 residues. The CDR3, as DNA: TGTGCCAGCAGCTTACGGGCAGGGGTGGACACCATATATTTT. Encoded protein: CASSLRAGVDTIYF.

The rearrangement links TRBV7-2 to TRBJ2-1; 11 bases are shared with TRBD2. The CDR3 loop spans 16 amino acids. Trimming cost V 5 bases and J 2 bases; bases outside gene matches: 5. CDR1 and CDR2 (germline): SGHTA, FQGNSA. The CDR3 reads CASSRLAGIPYNEQFF. For the CDR3, the DNA is TGTGCCAGCAGCCGACTAGCGGGGATCCCCTACAATGAGCAGTTCTTC.

This clonotype was seen many times. Here the CDR3 DNA reads TGTGCCAGCGCCATGGGGGGTCTTCAGCCCCAGCATTTT. It yields the protein CASAMGGLQPQHF. The chain uses TRBV6-1 and TRBJ1-5; possibly TRBD1 for D (5 bases). CDR3 length: 13 residues. V lost 8 bases to trimming and J lost 6 bases, with 14 bases between them. Germline CDR1 and CDR2: MNHNS and SASEGT.

This clonotype was recorded a few times. V usage is TRBV12-3 or TRBV12-4 and J usage is TRBJ2-5; D possibly corresponds to TRBD2 (7 bases). CDR3 size: 14 residues. V lost 6 bases and J lost 3, with 14 bases in between. The CDR3 region is CASRMGGAKETQYF. The CDR3 nucleotides read TGTGCCAGCAGGATGGGGGGGGCGAAAGAGACCCAGTACTTC.

This sequence joins TRBV5-1 and TRBJ1-4, with D uncertain. V shed 0 bases and J shed 1 base, with 4 bases lying between them. The germline V gene has CDR1 SGHRS and CDR2 YFSETQ. The CDR3 is made up of 14 amino acids. CDR3 sequence: CASSLGLTNEKLFF. CDR3 nucleotides: TGCGCCAGCAGCTTGGGACTAACTAATGAAAAACTGTTTTTT.

This clonotype has a count of ten or more. The gene calls are TRBV27 and TRBJ1-6; D not certain. Germline V gives CDR1 MNHEY, CDR2 SMNVEV (reference sequence). The ends were cut back, 5 bases at V and 9 bases at J, with 20 bases in the middle. CDR3 length: 16 amino acids. CDR3 coding DNA: TGTGCCAGCAGTACGTTAGGGAGGGCGGAGGGTTCACCCCTCCACTTT. Its translation: CASSTLGRAEGSPLHF.

This sequence joins TRBV24-1 and TRBJ2-5; 10 bases map to TRBD2. Germline-derived CDR1 and CDR2 are KGHDR and SFDVKD. Unmatched junction bases numbered 4, after V lost 5 bases and J lost 2 bases. The CDR3 covers 15 residues. CDR3 loop: CATSGTSGAQETQYF. CDR3 DNA: TGTGCCACCAGTGGGACTAGCGGTGCACAAGAGACCCAGTACTTC.

J is TRBJ2-5 and V is TRBV3-1; 12 bases align to TRBD2. V lost 4 bases to trimming and J lost 11 bases; unmatched junction nucleotides: 8. Looked up from germline, CDR1 is LGHDT and CDR2 is YNNKEL (reference sequence). The CDR3 spans 14 residues. The CDR3 reads CASSPSGGAGVQYF. CDR3 bases: TGTGCCAGCAGCCCTAGCGGGGGGGCTGGGGTGCAGTACTTC.

This chain uses TRBV7-6 with TRBJ2-3; D unresolved. There are 13 residues in the CDR3. The germline V gene has CDR1 SGHVS and CDR2 FNYEAQ. The V and J ends lost 7 bases and 1 base respectively, with 9 bases between them. The CDR3, as DNA: TGTGCCAGCAACCTGGCGGGCACAGATACGCAGTATTTT. It codes for CASNLAGTDTQYF.

This clonotype appeared many times. This may be a read error, as it is one base from a much larger clone. CDR3 DNA: TGTGCCAGCAGTCCCTCCTACGAGCAGTACTTC. Translating gives CASSPSYEQYF. The chain joins TRBV25-1 to TRBJ2-7, with D uncertain. This CDR3 spans 11 amino acids. CDR1 MGHDK and CDR2 SYGVNS come from the germline V gene. The germline V and J ends were trimmed by 5 bases and 0 bases, with 2 bases remaining between them.

This clonotype was observed a few times. V usage is TRBV7-9 and J usage is TRBJ2-3, with D perhaps being TRBD1 or TRBD2 (5 bases each). The J call may be faulty, since TRBJ2-7 better matches the DNA end. The germline gives CDR1 SEHNR, CDR2 FQNEAQ (reference sequence). CDR3 length equals 14 residues. The CDR3 DNA is TGTGCCAGCAGCACCGGACAAGTCGGGGAGACGCAGTACTTC. Protein product: CASSTGQVGETQYF.

The table lists this clonotype with a few counts. The CDR3 carries no conserved terminal phenylalanine or tryptophan, so it likely arises from a read error. It is unclear where the CDR3 begins or ends on the DNA, so no DNA is shown, and the CDR3 is as TCRdb lists it. The chain has TRBV28 and TRBJ2-1; TRBD2, the table's D call, was not compared with the DNA. Per the germline V gene, CDR1 is MDHEN and CDR2 is SYDVKM. Inclusive of both ends, the CDR3 amounts to 8 amino acids. The CDR3 protein is CASSPPTS.

The chain recombines TRBV11-2 with TRBJ2-1; 14 bases fit TRBD2. The J call is doubtful: the DNA matches TRBJ2-7 better. From germline, CDR1 is SGHAT and CDR2 FQNNGV. The CDR3 sequence is 20 residues long. The CDR3 DNA reads TGTGCCAGCAGCTTAAACGCCGGGACTAGCGGGAGCAGGTCCTACAATGAGCAGTACTTC. Translated, it gives CASSLNAGTSGSRSYNEQYF.

The chain uses TRBV9 and TRBJ2-3; 11 bases are a match to TRBD2. TRBJ2-1 explains the end of the DNA better; the J call may be wrong. This CDR3 is built from 16 residues. The germline V gene has CDR1 SGDLS and CDR2 YYNGEE. This chain's CDR3 is CASSVTERLAGIEQFF. The CDR3 DNA reads TGTGCCAGCAGCGTAACCGAGCGACTAGCGGGAATAGAGCAGTTCTTC.

This clonotype was observed at least ten times. This chain uses TRBV28 with TRBJ2-1; TRBD2 might be the D (7 bases). CDR1 and CDR2 from the germline V gene are MDHEN and SYDVKM. The germline V and J ends were trimmed by 3 bases and 10 bases, with 16 bases remaining between them. The CDR3 is made up of 14 amino acids. CDR3 nucleotides: TGTGCCAGCAGTTTGTCCGGGGGGCCGATCGAGCAGTTCTTC. Encoded protein: CASSLSGGPIEQFF.

V is TRBV28 and J is TRBJ1-1; TRBD2 matches 7 bases. The J call is doubtful: the DNA matches TRBJ2-5 better. The CDR3 runs 16 residues. Germline values: CDR1 MDHEN, CDR2 SYDVKM. CDR3 loop: CASSLWRGRVGETQYF. CDR3 bases: TGTGCCAGCAGTTTATGGCGGGGGAGGGTTGGGGAGACCCAGTACTTC.

The CDR3 loop reads CASSYFRDRVNTEAFF. CDR3 coding DNA: TGTGCCAGCAGTTACTTCAGGGACAGGGTAAACACTGAAGCTTTCTTT. This sequence joins TRBV6-9 and TRBJ1-1; 9 bases are a match to TRBD1. Trimming removed 3 bases from V and 2 bases from J; junction bases left unmatched: 7. Germline-derived CDR1 and CDR2 are MNHGY and SVAAGI. This CDR3 comprises 16 residues.

The J gene is TRBJ1-2, the V gene TRBV7-6, with unresolved D. Germline V gene sequence: CDR1 SGHVS, CDR2 FNYEAQ. V gave up 5 bases and J gave up 5 bases, with 15 bases separating them. CDR3 length equals 14 residues. The CDR3 DNA reads as TGTGCCAGCAGCGTGATAAGCGGTGATTATGGCTACACCTTC. Translated, it gives CASSVISGDYGYTF.

V is TRBV10-2 and J is TRBJ1-5; no clear D. The CDR3 covers 13 residues. The ends were cut back, 2 bases at V and 7 bases at J, with 9 bases in the middle. Looked up from germline, CDR1 is WSHSY and CDR2 is SAAADI. The CDR3 protein is CASSERREQPQHF. In nucleotides, the CDR3 is TGCGCCAGCAGTGAGAGGAGGGAACAGCCCCAGCATTTT.